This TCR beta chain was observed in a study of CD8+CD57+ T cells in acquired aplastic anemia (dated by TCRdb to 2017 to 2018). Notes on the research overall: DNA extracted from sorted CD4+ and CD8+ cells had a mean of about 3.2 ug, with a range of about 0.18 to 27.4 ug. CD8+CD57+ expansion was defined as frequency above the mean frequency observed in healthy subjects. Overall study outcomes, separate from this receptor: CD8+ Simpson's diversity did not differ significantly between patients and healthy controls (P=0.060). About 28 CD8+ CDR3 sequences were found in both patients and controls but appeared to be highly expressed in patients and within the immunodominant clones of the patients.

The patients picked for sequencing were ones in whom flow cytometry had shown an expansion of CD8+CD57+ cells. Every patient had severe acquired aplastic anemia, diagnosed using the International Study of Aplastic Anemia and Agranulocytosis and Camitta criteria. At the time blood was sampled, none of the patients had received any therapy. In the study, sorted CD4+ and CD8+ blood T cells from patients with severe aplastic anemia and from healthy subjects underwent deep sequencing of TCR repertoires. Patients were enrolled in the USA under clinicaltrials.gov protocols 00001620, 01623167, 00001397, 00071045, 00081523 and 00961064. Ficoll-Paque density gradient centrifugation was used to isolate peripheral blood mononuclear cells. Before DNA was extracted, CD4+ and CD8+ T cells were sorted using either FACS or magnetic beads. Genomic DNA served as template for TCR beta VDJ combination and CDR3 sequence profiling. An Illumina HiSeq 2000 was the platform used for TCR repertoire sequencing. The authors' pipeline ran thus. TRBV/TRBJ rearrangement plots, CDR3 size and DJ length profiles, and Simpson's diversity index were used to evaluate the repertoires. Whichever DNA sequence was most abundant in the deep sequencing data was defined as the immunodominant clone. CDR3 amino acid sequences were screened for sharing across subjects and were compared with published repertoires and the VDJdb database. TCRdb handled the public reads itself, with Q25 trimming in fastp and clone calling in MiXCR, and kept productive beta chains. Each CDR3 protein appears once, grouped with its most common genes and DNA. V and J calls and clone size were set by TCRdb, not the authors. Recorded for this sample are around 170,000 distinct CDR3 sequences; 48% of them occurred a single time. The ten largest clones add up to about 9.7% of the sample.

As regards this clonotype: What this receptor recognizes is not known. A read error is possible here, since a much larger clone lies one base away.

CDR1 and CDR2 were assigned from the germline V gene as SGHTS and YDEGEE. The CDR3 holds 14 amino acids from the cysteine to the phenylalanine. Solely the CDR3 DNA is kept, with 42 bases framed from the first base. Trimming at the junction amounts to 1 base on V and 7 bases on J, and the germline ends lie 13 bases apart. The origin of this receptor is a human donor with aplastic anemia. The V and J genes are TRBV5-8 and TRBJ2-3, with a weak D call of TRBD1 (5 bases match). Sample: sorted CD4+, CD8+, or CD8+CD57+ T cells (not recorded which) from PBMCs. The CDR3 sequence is CASSLNRLTNTQYF. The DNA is TGTGCCAGCAGCTTGAACAGGCTGACAAATACGCAGTATTTT.